The 23 T cell receptor beta chains below all came from one sample that was sequenced in a study of blood T cells in healthy people across ages. Using a J-beta primer mix together with a sample-barcoded 5' primer, a second PCR was run for about 7 to 12 cycles. Each CDR3 protein is one row after TCRdb ran MiXCR on the 5' RACE reads. Of around 900,000 distinct CDR3 sequences in the sample, around 26% were seen once. Sequencing input: blood. Receptor source: a woman of 80 years or more in good health.

There are many counts of this clonotype. This chain connects TRBV2 to TRBJ2-3; the match to TRBD2 covers 8 bases. V lost 7 bases and J lost 4; bases outside the gene matches: 4. The CDR3 sequence is 13 residues long. Per germline, CDR1 SNHLY and CDR2 FYNNEI. CDR3 coding DNA: TGTGCCAGCACGCGGGGGGCAGCAGATACGCAGTATTTT. Translating it yields CASTRGAADTQYF.

This clonotype was found many times. The V and J genes are TRBV6-2 or TRBV6-3 and TRBJ1-2; D may be TRBD1 (6 bases). This CDR3 region has 13 residues. CDR1 is MNHEY, CDR2 SVGEGT, per germline. Trimming took 6 bases from V and 6 from J, leaving 14 bases between them. The CDR3 DNA sequence: TGTGCCAGCAGACCAGGTGGGGGCGATGGCTACACCTTC. Residues: CASRPGGGDGYTF.

This clonotype was seen ten or more times. This chain joins TRBV12-3 or TRBV12-4 and TRBJ2-5, with 9 positions matching TRBD1. V shed 6 bases and J 3 bases; nucleotides not matched to a gene: 5. The CDR3 spans 14 residues. The CDR3 here is CASRPTGGKETQYF. DNA of the CDR3: TGTGCCAGCAGGCCCACAGGGGGCAAAGAGACCCAGTACTTC.

This clonotype has just a few counts. The CDR3 region is CATRTGSADTQYF. DNA for the CDR3: TGTGCCACCAGGACCGGATCGGCAGATACGCAGTATTTT. This sequence joins TRBV10-3 and TRBJ2-3; no reliable D call. The length of the CDR3 is 13 residues. Germline CDR1 ENHRY, CDR2 SYGVKD. V lost 10 bases and J 4 bases, leaving 15 bases between the germline ends.

The J gene is TRBJ2-7, the V gene TRBV9; 11 bases line up with TRBD2. The DNA end favors TRBJ2-5, so the J call may be wrong. The CDR3 contains 16 residues. The germline V gene encodes CDR1 SGDLS and CDR2 YYNGEE. The CDR3 reads CASSLTGTSGQETQYF. The DNA of the CDR3 is TGTGCCAGCAGCCTGACCGGGACTAGCGGCCAAGAGACCCAGTACTTC.

This clonotype was observed at least ten times. J is TRBJ2-7 and V is TRBV12-3 or TRBV12-4, with 10 bases that match TRBD1. J lost 4 bases, V lost 6 bases, and 12 bases had no gene match. The CDR3 loop spans 16 amino acids. In DNA form, the CDR3 reads TGTGCCAGCAGCCCTCGACAGGGGGCTTCCTTTTACGAGCAGTACTTC. This translates into CASSPRQGASFYEQYF.

This clonotype has more than one count but fewer than ten. The chain is built from TRBV28 and TRBJ2-1; no clear D. Trimming stripped 5 bases from V and 6 bases from J, with 5 bases between. The CDR3 has 11 amino acids. CDR1 is MDHEN, CDR2 SYDVKM, per germline. As DNA, the CDR3 is TGTGCCAGCAGTCGATTCAATGAGCAGTTCTTC. Protein sequence: CASSRFNEQFF.

There are many counts of this clonotype. The chain links TRBV7-2 to TRBJ2-3; unclear D gene. With 4 bases removed from V and 1 base from J, the gap between germline ends came to 9 bases. Germline V CDR1 and CDR2: SGHTA, FQGNSA. This CDR3 has 14 amino acids. The CDR3 region has the DNA TGTGCCAGCAGCTCTAGGAGCCGCACAGATACGCAGTATTTT. Translating it yields CASSSRSRTDTQYF.

This clonotype appeared many times. This rearrangement joins TRBV7-8 to TRBJ2-5, with D possibly called TRBD1 or TRBD2 (5 bases each). The CDR3 is 17 residues long. The V end was cut by 4 bases, the J end by 0 bases, with 18 bases between. From germline, CDR1 is SGHVS and CDR2 FQNEAQ. DNA for the CDR3: TGTGCCAGCAGCTCTAGCCGGGACGTTTGGTACCAAGAGACCCAGTACTTC. It translates to CASSSSRDVWYQETQYF.

About this clonotype: Its ends do not fully match the called genes, so a read error is possible. The CDR3 DNA reads as TGTACCAGCAGCCTCGGAGGAGCGCACGAGCAGTACTTC. Translating it yields CTSSLGGAHEQYF. J is TRBJ2-7 and V is TRBV27; tentatively, D is TRBD2 (5 bases). Germline CDR1 MNHEY, CDR2 SMNVEV (reference sequence). The CDR3 sequence is 13 residues long.

This clonotype appeared many times. J is TRBJ2-3 and V is TRBV7-9; the match to TRBD2 covers 11 bases. CDR3 size: 14 residues. CDR1 SEHNR and CDR2 FQNEAQ come from the germline V gene (reference sequence). The V gene end was trimmed by 6 bases and the J gene end by 3 bases; junction bases not matched to a gene: 2. The CDR3 coding sequence is TGTGCCAGCAGGCGACTAGCGGGGACAGATACGCAGTATTTT. Protein product: CASRRLAGTDTQYF.

The V gene is TRBV20-1, the J gene TRBJ2-5; D perhaps matches TRBD1 (6 bases). The germline V gene encodes CDR1 DFQATT and CDR2 SNEGSKA (reference sequence). There are 13 residues in the CDR3. With 4 bases removed from V and 5 bases from J, the gap between germline ends came to 14 bases. The chain's CDR3 is CSAKTGILETQYF. CDR3 coding DNA: TGCAGTGCTAAAACAGGGATTTTGGAGACCCAGTACTTC.

Turning to this clonotype: Given a much more abundant clone one base away, this may be a read error. CDR3 DNA sequence: TGCAGCGTAGCGGGACAGGAGGGCAATCAGCTCCAGCATTTT. Amino acids: CSVAGQEGNQLQHF. The chain employs TRBV29-1 and TRBJ1-5; TRBD1 matches at 8 bases. CDR1 and CDR2 from the germline V gene are SQVTM and ANQGSEA. This CDR3 spans 14 amino acids.

This clonotype was seen more than once but under ten times. The gene calls are TRBV5-1 and TRBJ2-1; D possibly corresponds to TRBD1 (6 bases). The J call is in doubt because the DNA end fits TRBJ2-7 better. Germline V CDR1 and CDR2: SGHRS, YFSETQ. The CDR3 runs 15 residues. CDR3 bases: TGCGCCAGCAGCTGGGGGCAGAGCTCCTACAATGAGCAGTACTTC. This sequence encodes CASSWGQSSYNEQYF.

A few counts support this clonotype. The gene calls are TRBV20-1 and TRBJ2-3, with D unclear. The germline V and J ends were trimmed by 2 bases and 9 bases, with 15 bases remaining between them. CDR3 length: 13 amino acids. Germline CDR1 is DFQATT and CDR2 is SNEGSKA (reference sequence). The CDR3 sequence is CSARSGRSKTQYF. The CDR3 DNA follows: TGCAGTGCTAGAAGTGGACGGTCGAAAACGCAGTATTTT.

This clonotype was detected a few times. The chain carries TRBV27 and TRBJ1-6, with a weak D call TRBD1 (5 bases). CDR3 length: 14 residues. Germline loops: CDR1 MNHEY, CDR2 SMNVEV (reference sequence). With 7 bases removed from V and 4 bases from J, the gap between germline ends came to 11 bases. DNA of the CDR3: TGTGCCAGCAAGTCGACAGCATATAATTCACCCCTCCACTTT. Its protein is CASKSTAYNSPLHF.

This clonotype appeared many times. The chain is built from TRBV6-2 or TRBV6-3 and TRBJ2-1; D is perhaps TRBD2 (5 bases). The germline V gene encodes CDR1 MNHEY and CDR2 SVGEGT. This CDR3 region has 13 residues. V gave up 6 bases and J gave up 7 bases, with 13 bases separating them. This CDR3 reads CASRPGSSNEQFF. The CDR3, as DNA: TGTGCCAGCAGACCGGGGAGCAGTAATGAGCAGTTCTTC.

This clonotype appeared a few times. This chain connects TRBV7-8 to TRBJ1-1; no clear D. CDR3 length equals 14 residues. The germline gives CDR1 SGHVS, CDR2 FQNEAQ. Deletions cut 1 base from V and 4 bases from J, with 10 bases between. The CDR3: CASSLGHGSTEAFF. DNA of the CDR3: TGTGCCAGCAGCTTAGGACACGGCTCCACTGAAGCTTTCTTT.

V and J are TRBV7-9 and TRBJ2-3; 7 bases align to TRBD1. Trimming took 5 bases from V and 4 from J; bases not matched to a gene: 12. The germline CDR1 and CDR2 sequences are SEHNR and FQNEAQ (reference sequence). The CDR3 is 16 amino acids. The CDR3 sequence is CASSPRQGFRADTQYF. As DNA, the CDR3 is TGTGCCAGCAGCCCAAGACAGGGATTTCGTGCAGATACGCAGTATTTT.

The J gene is TRBJ2-7, the V gene TRBV20-1, with 10 bases matching TRBD2. Germline loops: CDR1 DFQATT, CDR2 SNEGSKA (reference sequence). There are 14 residues in the CDR3. V gave up 2 bases and J gave up 4 bases; unmatched junction bases: 5. This CDR3 reads CSARPSGGYYEQYF. Written as DNA, the CDR3 is TGCAGTGCTAGACCTAGCGGGGGTTATTACGAGCAGTACTTC.

This rearrangement joins TRBV20-1 to TRBJ2-5; 11 bases align to TRBD2. The CDR3 totals 16 residues. The J segment lost 2 bases and the V segment lost 3 bases, leaving 8 bases of the junction unmatched. CDR1 and CDR2 from the germline V gene are DFQATT and SNEGSKA (reference sequence). The CDR3: CSASWLAGGPQETQYF. The CDR3 DNA reads as TGCAGTGCTAGTTGGCTAGCGGGGGGACCGCAAGAGACCCAGTACTTC.

This clonotype was observed at least ten times. The rearrangement uses TRBV4-1 and TRBJ1-2, with a weak D call TRBD1 (5 bases). Germline values: CDR1 MGHRA, CDR2 YSYEKL. CDR3 length: 15 amino acids. V lost 1 base to trimming and J lost 2 bases, with 11 bases between them. Here the CDR3 reads CASSQVRQGNYGYTF. CDR3 sequence (DNA): TGCGCCAGCAGCCAAGTGCGCCAGGGAAACTATGGCTACACCTTC.

The chain carries TRBV7-2 and TRBJ2-5; TRBD2 might be the D (5 bases). The germline V gene encodes CDR1 SGHTA and CDR2 FQGNSA. The CDR3 loop spans 15 amino acids. V lost 0 bases, J lost 2 bases, and 10 bases lay in between. CDR3 sequence: CASSLATGRQETQYF. CDR3 coding DNA: TGTGCCAGCAGCTTAGCCACGGGAAGACAAGAGACCCAGTACTTC.